This entry concerns a single T cell receptor beta chain. Its antigen target is currently unknown. No base-level quality is on record; no much larger clone is a single base apart. The cohort comprised some 700 healthy bone marrow donors. At the time of sampling, every cohort member was nominally healthy, though immune exposures that went unrecorded were likely present. The donor was CMV seronegative and was included in the group of over 300 seronegative cohort members. A peripheral blood sample was collected from each donor, and TCR beta sequencing was performed on peripheral blood mononuclear cells. The Qiagen DNeasy Blood Extraction Kit was used to extract genomic DNA from the blood cell samples. This specimen comes from a study of cytomegalovirus exposure and HLA in healthy donors (dated by TCRdb to the late 2010s). Regarding the study in general: In an earlier analysis of some 550 of the donors, 276 Gb of sequence data and approximately 100 million unique TCR beta sequences from 180 million or so T cells were reported. In the later analysis, no new phenotypic data were used to find candidate immune exposures; instead, reliance was placed on TCR beta sequences and their occurrence across donors. Of the roughly 410 genotyped donors, 81% were placed in the genetic ancestry cluster associated with self-reported Caucasian donors. Typing coverage varied by locus: roughly 629-630 donors for A, B, C, DRB1 and DQB1; roughly 520 for DQA1; about 600 for DPA1; roughly 450 for DPB1. In addition to the first cohort of roughly 700 subjects, a separate validation cohort of 100 to 150 different subjects was used. A later genetic analysis took genome-wide SNP genotypes for about 65% of the roughly 670 donors and used that subset as a discovery cohort. High-throughput TCR immunosequencing, statistical association of individual TCRs with disease status, and machine learning were combined to predict cytomegalovirus infection status. All discovery cohort repertoires had been generated using a single sequencing platform. Donor age, sex, ethnicity and CMV serostatus were compiled alongside the repertoire data. An early release that covered roughly 600 HLA-typed donors contained around 300 gigabases of sequencing data and about 84 million unique TCR sequences. An earlier analysis of 500 to 750 of the donors applied high-throughput TCR beta sequencing to assess whether each TCR beta V gene segment acted as functional or pseudogenic. The study was designed to test whether signatures of past pathogen exposure could be identified by cataloging public T cell receptors. Across some 400 genotyped donors of the cohort, an average of approximately 200,000 unique TCR beta nucleotide sequences per donor were sequenced, and 15% to 20% of those sequences were non-productive. About five DR-DQ haplotypes were handled as single units for association and clustering, since linkage in the cohort was strong. In a later analysis, previously published TCR beta repertoires from some 640 donors were re-analyzed and high-resolution HLA genotyping was added so that TCR occurrence patterns could be studied. The T cell repertoires of 666 subjects were profiled by immunosequencing and related to cytomegalovirus serostatus. Both class I and class II loci were covered by HLA typing, at four-digit resolution. Points the paper makes about the study in general: A later analysis associated about 17,000 TCR beta sequences with specific HLA alleles at a false discovery rate of 0.05. The authors suggested that the approach could potentially be extended to other disease states and immunological phenotypes. A further reported finding was that TCR beta sequences accurately predicted the HLA-A and HLA-B alleles for most subjects in the first cohort. In an earlier analysis of 587 of the donors, most TCR beta V segments appeared in productive rearrangements about 87% or about 30% of the time, broadly matching IMGT annotations. In a later analysis, several top co-occurrence clusters were reported to appear linked to parvovirus B19, influenza, CMV and Epstein-Barr virus. Immune exposure information for the cohort was limited to CMV serostatus. A cluster of highly shared sequence variants was judged likely to represent a technical artifact of the sequencing pipeline. In the study, approximately 160 TCR beta chains were listed as associated with cytomegalovirus. When HLA alleles, especially DR and DQ, strongly co-occurred, TCR associations were difficult to assign to individual alleles. In both the original and validation cohorts, the classifier was reported to diagnose cytomegalovirus status with high specificity and sensitivity. Correlated functional status among segregating V segments might reflect linkage disequilibrium, but an unknown experimental factor could not be ruled out. In a later analysis, HLA-associated TCR beta chains were found to be more clonally expanded and to have lower generation probabilities than equally common non-associated chains. HLA typing was unavailable for some donors at each locus, so association tests used only the typed subset. Some IMGT-functional V segments, including TRBV6-2 and TRBV6-3, could not be distinguished by the 87-base-pair reads and were therefore excluded. The earlier analysis of fewer than 750 of the donors excluded approximately 17 rarely observed V segments, including chromosome 9 orphons, because counts were too low. Most CMV-associated TCR beta chains appeared to be HLA-restricted in a later analysis, and the HLA associations seemed to be driven largely by CMV exposure. A later analysis found that TCR association rates varied across HLA loci, with DRB1 alleles showing the most associated TCRs and HLA-C alleles the fewest. A few of the identified cytomegalovirus-associated TCR beta chains were confirmed in vitro to be specific for cytomegalovirus antigens. While some public TCRs were present in many individuals, most TCR sequences turned up only very rarely across donors. In a later genetic analysis, a missense DCLRE1C variant was associated with V-gene and J-gene trimming of TCR beta chains, and the association was replicated in an independent cohort. The presence/absence analyses assumed that sequencing depth was roughly uniform across donors, and that assumption may not be true. In this cohort, only TCR beta chains were sequenced, and detectable features were limited by the absence of alpha or paired-chain data. A later genetic analysis reported fewer N-insertions in productive TCRs among donors in an Asian-associated ancestry cluster than the 666-donor mean.

Library preparation was by the immunoSEQ multiplex PCR assay. A mixture of 60 forward primers for TCR Vbeta segments and 13 reverse primers for TCR Jbeta segments was used in the multiplex PCR. Amplification of the CDR3 region of rearranged TCR beta genes was performed with a multiplex PCR assay on genomic DNA. The amplified TCR beta libraries were sequenced on the Illumina HiSeq System as 87-base-pair reads. The authors processed their data as follows. In a later analysis, tens of millions of unique TCR beta chains were counted across the roughly 700 repertoires, and roughly 10 million of these chains were shared by at least two donors. Raw reads were error-corrected and collapsed into unique sequences by a nearest-neighbor algorithm in which closely related sequences were merged to remove PCR and sequencing errors. To assign V, D and J gene segments, CDR3 sequences were aligned to IMGT reference sequences. For a sequence to be retained, a match of at least six nucleotides to both a V gene segment and a J gene segment was required. Rearrangements were classified as productive when the CDR3 lacked stop codons and remained in frame with V and J, and all other rearrangements were classified as non-productive. Following IMGT convention, CDR3 was defined as the stretch from the second conserved V-encoded cysteine to the conserved J-encoded phenylalanine. Sequences without an unambiguous match to a single V gene segment were excluded from the earlier analysis of 587 of the donors. In an earlier analysis of around 600 of the donors, V segments were called functional above 56.7% productive rearrangements and were called segregating when the between-donor standard deviation exceeded 5%. A statistical classification framework was built to diagnose cytomegalovirus status from the catalog of TCR beta chain sequences. In a later analysis, V and J genes were assigned by comparing TCR nucleotide sequences against IMGT/GENE-DB human TR gene sequences. In a later analysis, CDR3 sequences and most-parsimonious VDJ recombination scenarios were assigned using the TCRdist pipeline. In a later analysis, every TCR beta chain was defined by the combination of its CDR3 amino acid sequence and its V-gene family, and reads without a unique V-gene family were dropped. As a way to deal with suspected cross-contamination and a sequencing artifact, a later analysis dropped approximately 590 nucleotide sequences that were highly shared and had low generation probability. A later analysis calculated a clonal expansion index for each public chain from normalized within-repertoire ranks of inferred template counts. In a later analysis, generation probabilities were computed with a VDJ recombination model fitted to out-of-frame rearrangements, and the resulting probabilities were checked against IGoR. A later analysis scored TCR-TCR, TCR-HLA and TCR-CMV co-occurrence with hypergeometric tests, applying a repertoire-size bias correction to TCR pairs. A later analysis estimated false discovery rates by permuting HLA or CMV assignments 20 times. In a later analysis, co-occurring TCRs were grouped with DBSCAN, and TCRdist sequence similarity was added when clustering was performed within HLA-allele-positive subsets. Repertoires with fewer than 30,000 or more than 120,000 public chains, plus five repertoires with anomalous nucleotide sharing, were excluded from co-occurrence clustering. In TCRdb, the immuneACCESS table is reduced to in-frame sequences with V and J assigned. These tables do not hold every clone; where another copy was compared, an unresolved V gene accounts for under half, and the others remain unexplained. Clonal size and the V and J genes are those of that table, whereas D and trimming came from the DNA. The sample profile shows about 73,000 clones; roughly 70% of them were found once. Roughly 12% of the sample belongs to the ten largest clones.

In the germline V gene (reference sequence), CDR1 corresponds to LNHNV and CDR2 to YYDKDF. The CDR3 has 14 amino acids, counting the end cysteine and phenylalanine. Just CDR3 DNA is preserved here, 42 bases in frame from base 1. The junction shows trimming of 1 base on V and 5 bases on J, plus 11 bases between the germline ends. What was sequenced was PBMCs. The rearranged segments are TRBV15 and TRBJ2-5, and possibly TRBD1, on 6 matching bases. The sequence derives from a man between 65 and 80 years old in good health and CMV-seronegative. The DNA is as follows: TGTGCCACCAGCAGAGGGGCCCAGGGGGAGACCCAGTACTTC. Its coded protein is CATSRGAQGETQYF.